This TCR beta chain was retrieved from a study of blood T cells in healthy people across ages. A J-beta primer mix and a sample-barcoded 5' primer were used in a second PCR of roughly 7 to 12 cycles. TCRdb independently ran MiXCR on the 5' RACE reads; one entry per CDR3 protein. There are about 840,000 distinct CDR3 sequences in the sample; under 35% occur only once, and about 9.4% lies in the top ten. Trimming removed 7 bases at V and 7 bases at J, with 13 bases between. There are 12 residues in the CDR3. CDR1 SNHLY and CDR2 FYNNEI come from the germline V gene. Those donating, healthy Caucasian individuals from Russia, were aged about 6 to 100. This clonotype has more than one count but fewer than ten. These data are also associated with another study on T cells of mothers and their children.

Sequencing was carried out using blood. The sequence derives from a woman in her thirties or forties in good health. The rearrangement uses TRBV2 and TRBJ2-5; perhaps TRBD1 as D (6 bases). The CDR3 reads CASTTGWSTQYF. As DNA, the CDR3 is TGTGCCAGCACCACAGGGTGGTCGACCCAGTACTTC. Drawing the rest from reference TRBV2 and TRBJ2-5, the complete variable domain is EPEVTQTPSHQVTQMGQEVILRCVPISNHLYFYWYRQILGQKVEFLVSFYNNEISEKSEIFDDQFSVERPDGSNFTLKIRSTKLEDSAMYFCASTTGWSTQYFGPGTRLLVL.